This entry is about one T cell receptor beta chain. This sample is part of a study of blood T cell repertoires in COVID-19. Study as a whole: The study drew acute and convalescent COVID-19 samples from the United States, Italy and Spain. PBMCs, B-cell-depleted T cells, or T cells provided the cDNA or gDNA that made up the material.

In the original analysis: Amplifying reference gene primers gave estimates of nucleated cell counts. TCRdb's copy holds only in-frame clones and misses some; the assay was immunoSEQ multiplex PCR. V and J calls and clone size are copied from that table; D and trimming were computed from the DNA. This sample carries 130,000 to 150,000 clones, 80% of them seen once, and the ten largest clones take approximately 3.5%. The germline CDR1 and CDR2 sequences are LNHDA and SQIVND (reference sequence). With 7 bases clipped from V and 4 bases from J, the junction kept 11 bases outside the gene matches. The CDR3 loop spans 15 amino acids.

This TCR was recovered from an older man who had recovered from COVID-19. The V gene is TRBV19, the J gene TRBJ2-3; 7 bases are a match to TRBD2. The sequenced sample consisted of peripheral blood. The CDR3: CASTLRGLEADTQYF. The CDR3 DNA follows: TGTGCCAGTACCCTCCGAGGACTAGAAGCAGATACGCAGTATTTT.